This TCR beta chain was identified during a study of cytomegalovirus exposure and HLA in healthy donors. On this clone: Its antigen is unknown.

Germline CDR1 LNHDA, CDR2 SQIVND (reference sequence). This CDR3 has 16 amino acids. Losses at the gene ends were 6 bases for V and 8 bases for J; bases not matched to a gene: 14. PCR was performed using 60 Vbeta and 13 Jbeta primers. The assay was immunoSEQ multiplex PCR, and TCRdb's table has in-frame clones only and misses some. The repertoire holds 160,000 or so clones, with around 77% as singletons. Study conclusions and caveats: Analyzed later, association rates of TCRs varied across HLA loci, with DRB1 most and HLA-C fewest.

The TCR originated in a man aged 55 to 69 in good health and CMV-seronegative. Input material: PBMCs. The V gene is TRBV19, the J gene TRBJ1-4; 8 bases are a match to TRBD1. CDR3 bases: TGTGCCAGTAGCACCGGGACAGGAGGGGTATACGAAAAACTGTTTTTT. It codes for CASSTGTGGVYEKLFF. The full variable domain, rest sourced from reference TRBV19 and TRBJ1-4, is DGGITQSPKYLFRKEGQNVTLSCEQNLNHDAMYWYRQDPGQGLRLIYYSQIVNDFQKGDIAEGYSVSREKKESFPLTVTSAQKNPTAFYLCASSTGTGGVYEKLFFGSGTQLSVL.